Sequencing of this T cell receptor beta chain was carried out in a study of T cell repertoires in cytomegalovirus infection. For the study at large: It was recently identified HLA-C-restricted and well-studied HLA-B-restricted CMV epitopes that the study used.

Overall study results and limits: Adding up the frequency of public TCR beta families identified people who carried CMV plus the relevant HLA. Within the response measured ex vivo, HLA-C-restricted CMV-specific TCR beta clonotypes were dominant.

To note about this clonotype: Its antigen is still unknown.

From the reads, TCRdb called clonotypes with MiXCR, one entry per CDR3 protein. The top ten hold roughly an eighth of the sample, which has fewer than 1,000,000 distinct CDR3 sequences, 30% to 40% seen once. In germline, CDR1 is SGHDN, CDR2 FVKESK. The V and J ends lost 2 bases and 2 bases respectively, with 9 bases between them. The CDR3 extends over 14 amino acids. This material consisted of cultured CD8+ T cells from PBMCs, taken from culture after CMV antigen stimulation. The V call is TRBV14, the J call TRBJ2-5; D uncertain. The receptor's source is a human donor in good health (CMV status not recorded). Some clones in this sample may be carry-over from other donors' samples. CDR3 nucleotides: TGTGCCAGCAGCCAATGGGAACTACAAGAGACCCAGTACTTC. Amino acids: CASSQWELQETQYF.